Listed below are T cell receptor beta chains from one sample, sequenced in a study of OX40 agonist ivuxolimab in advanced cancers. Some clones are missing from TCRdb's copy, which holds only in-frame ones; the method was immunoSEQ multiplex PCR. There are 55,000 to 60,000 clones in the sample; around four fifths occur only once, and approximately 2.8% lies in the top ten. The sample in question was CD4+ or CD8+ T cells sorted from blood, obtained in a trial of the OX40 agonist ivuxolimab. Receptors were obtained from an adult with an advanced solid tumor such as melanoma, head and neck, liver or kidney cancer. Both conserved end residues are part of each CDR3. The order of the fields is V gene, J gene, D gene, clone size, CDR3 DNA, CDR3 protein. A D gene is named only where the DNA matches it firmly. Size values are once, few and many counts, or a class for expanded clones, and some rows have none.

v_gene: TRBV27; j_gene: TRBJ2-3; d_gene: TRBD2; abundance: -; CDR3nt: TGTGCCAGCAGTTTATCCGGAGGACTAGCAGCGGCAGATACGCAGTATTTT; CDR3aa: CASSLSGGLAAADTQYF
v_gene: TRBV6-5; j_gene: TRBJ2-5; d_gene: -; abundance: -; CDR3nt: TGTGCCAGCAGTTACCTCGGGTGGCCTCAAGAGACCCAGTACTTC; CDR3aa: CASSYLGWPQETQYF
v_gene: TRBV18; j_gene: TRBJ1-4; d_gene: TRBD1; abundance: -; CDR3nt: TGTGCCAGCTCACCACGGGCAGGGGGCGATGAAAAACTGTTTTTT; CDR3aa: CASSPRAGGDEKLFF
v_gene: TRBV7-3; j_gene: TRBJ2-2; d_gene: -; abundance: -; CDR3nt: TGTGCCAGCAGCCACGGGGCGAACACCGGGGAGCTGTTTTTT; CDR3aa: CASSHGANTGELFF
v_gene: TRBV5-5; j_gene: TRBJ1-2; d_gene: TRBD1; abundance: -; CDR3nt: TGTGCCAGCAGCAAAGGGACCGGGACAGGGGGCTCTAACTATGGCTACACCTTC; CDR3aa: CASSKGTGTGGSNYGYTF
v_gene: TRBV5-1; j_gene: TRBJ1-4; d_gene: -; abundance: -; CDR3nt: TGCGCCAGCAGCCCAGCCAGTACAACTAATGAAAAACTGTTTTTT; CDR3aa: CASSPASTTNEKLFF
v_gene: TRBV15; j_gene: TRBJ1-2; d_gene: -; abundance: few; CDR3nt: TGTGCCACCAGCGGAGGGATCAACTATGGCTACACCTTC; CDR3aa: CATSGGINYGYTF
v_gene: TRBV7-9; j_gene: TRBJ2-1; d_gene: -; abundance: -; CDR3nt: TGTGCCAGCAGCTTAGCCAAGACACCCGTTAGACCATACAATGAGCAGTTCTTC; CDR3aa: CASSLAKTPVRPYNEQFF
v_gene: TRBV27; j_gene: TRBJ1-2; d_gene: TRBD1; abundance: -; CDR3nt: TGTGCCAGCAGGGGGCCGGGACAGAACTATGGCTACACCTTC; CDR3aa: CASRGPGQNYGYTF
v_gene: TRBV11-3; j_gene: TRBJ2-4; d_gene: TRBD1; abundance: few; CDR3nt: TGTGCCAGCAGCTTAGGGGGGACAGTGAAAAACATTCAGTACTTC; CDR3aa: CASSLGGTVKNIQYF
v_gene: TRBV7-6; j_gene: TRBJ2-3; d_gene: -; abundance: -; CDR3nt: TGTGCCAGCAGCTTTTCACCGGGCACAGATACGCAGTATTTT; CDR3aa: CASSFSPGTDTQYF
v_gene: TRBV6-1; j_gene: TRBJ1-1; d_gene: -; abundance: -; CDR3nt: TGTGCCACCGAGGGAAACGCTGAAGCTTTCTTT; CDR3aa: CATEGNAEAFF
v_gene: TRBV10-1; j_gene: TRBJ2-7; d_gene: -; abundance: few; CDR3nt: TGCGCCACTCCCCCGTGGAACCGGACAGCTAAAGAGCAGTACTTC; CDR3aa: CATPPWNRTAKEQYF
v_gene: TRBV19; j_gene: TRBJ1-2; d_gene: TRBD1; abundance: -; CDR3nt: TGTGCCAGTAGTCCACCACCGAGGGGGCCCTTCTATGGCTACACCTTC; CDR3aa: CASSPPPRGPFYGYTF
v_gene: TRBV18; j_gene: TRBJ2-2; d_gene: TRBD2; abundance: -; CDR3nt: TGTGCCAGCTCACCACCGGGACTAGCGGCCGGGGAGCTGTTTTTT; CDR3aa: CASSPPGLAAGELFF
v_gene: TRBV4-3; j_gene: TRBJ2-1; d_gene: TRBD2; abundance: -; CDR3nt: TGCGCCAGCAGCCGCCATTCACTAGCGCCGAGCTCCTACAATGAGCAGTTCTTC; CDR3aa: CASSRHSLAPSSYNEQFF
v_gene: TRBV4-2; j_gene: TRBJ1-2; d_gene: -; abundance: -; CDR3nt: TGTGCCAGCAGCCAAGATCTTGTGGATCCCGATGGCTACACCTTC; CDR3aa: CASSQDLVDPDGYTF
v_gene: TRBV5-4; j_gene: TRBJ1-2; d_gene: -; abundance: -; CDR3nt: TGTGCCAGCAGCTCTGTTCGGTCAGAGAACTATGGCTACACCTTC; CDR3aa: CASSSVRSENYGYTF
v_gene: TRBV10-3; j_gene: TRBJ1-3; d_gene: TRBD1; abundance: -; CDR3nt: TGTGCCATCAGTGAGTTCGGACAGGGCTCTGGAAACACCATATATTTT; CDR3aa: CAISEFGQGSGNTIYF
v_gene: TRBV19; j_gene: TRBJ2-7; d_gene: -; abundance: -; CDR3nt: TGTGCCAGTAGTTCCTCTCCCCGCACGGATGAGCAGTACTTC; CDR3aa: CASSSSPRTDEQYF
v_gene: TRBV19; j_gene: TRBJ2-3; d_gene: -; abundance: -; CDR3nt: TGTGCCAGTAGTATTCAGGTTAGCACAGATACGCAGTATTTT; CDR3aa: CASSIQVSTDTQYF
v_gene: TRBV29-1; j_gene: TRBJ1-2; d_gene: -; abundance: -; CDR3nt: TGCAGCGTTGACTGGGGCACTAACTATGGCTACACCTTC; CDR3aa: CSVDWGTNYGYTF
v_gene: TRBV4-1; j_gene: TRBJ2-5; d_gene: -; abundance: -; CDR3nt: TGCGCCAGCAGCCAAATGATCGGGGGCAGAGAGACCCAGTACTTC; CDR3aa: CASSQMIGGRETQYF
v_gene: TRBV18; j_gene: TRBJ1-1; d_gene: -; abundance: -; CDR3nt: TGTGCCAGCTCACCACTCAGGAACACTGAAGCTTTCTTT; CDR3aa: CASSPLRNTEAFF
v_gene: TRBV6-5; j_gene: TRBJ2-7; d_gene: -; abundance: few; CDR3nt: TGTGCCAGCAGTTCCCTGGACACTCACGAGCAGTACTTC; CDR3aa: CASSSLDTHEQYF
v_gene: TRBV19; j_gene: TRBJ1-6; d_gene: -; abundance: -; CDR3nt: TGTGCCAGTAGTACGCGGACCGATAATTCACCCCTCCACTTT; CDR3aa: CASSTRTDNSPLHF
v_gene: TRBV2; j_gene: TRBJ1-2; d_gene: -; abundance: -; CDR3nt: TGTGCCAGGACAGGAAACTATGGCTACACCTTC; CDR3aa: CARTGNYGYTF
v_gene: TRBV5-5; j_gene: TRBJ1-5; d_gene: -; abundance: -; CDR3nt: TGTGCCAGCAGCTTGCAGGTAGATCAGCCCCAGCATTTT; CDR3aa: CASSLQVDQPQHF
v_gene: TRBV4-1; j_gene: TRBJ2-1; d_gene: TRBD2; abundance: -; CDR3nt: TGCGCCAGCAGCCAACGGGACAGGGCCCTTCTAGCGGGAGGCAATGAGCAGTTCTTC; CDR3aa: CASSQRDRALLAGGNEQFF
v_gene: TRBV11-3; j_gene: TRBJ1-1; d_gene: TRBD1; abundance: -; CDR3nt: TGTGCCAGCAGCGCGGGACAGAAAGCTTTCTTT; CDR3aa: CASSAGQKAFF
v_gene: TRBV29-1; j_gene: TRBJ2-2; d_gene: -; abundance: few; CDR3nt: TGCAGCGCTGAAGGGTCCGGGACCGGGGAGCTGTTTTTT; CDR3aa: CSAEGSGTGELFF
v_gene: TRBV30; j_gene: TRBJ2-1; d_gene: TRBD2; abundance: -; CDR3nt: TGTGCCTGGATGGCGGGAGAGGTCAATGAGCAGTTCTTC; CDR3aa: CAWMAGEVNEQFF
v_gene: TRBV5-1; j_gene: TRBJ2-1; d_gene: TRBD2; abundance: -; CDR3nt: TGCGCCAGCAGCTTGAGCTCACTAGCGGGACACAATGAGCAGTTCTTC; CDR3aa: CASSLSSLAGHNEQFF
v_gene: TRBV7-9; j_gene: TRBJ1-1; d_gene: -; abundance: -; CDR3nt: TGTGCCAGCAGCGTCGGCCGGGGGAGGGACACTGAAGCTTTCTTT; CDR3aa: CASSVGRGRDTEAFF
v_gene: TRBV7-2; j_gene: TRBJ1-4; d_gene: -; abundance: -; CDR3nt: TGTGCCAGCAGCCCCCGTGGTAGGTCATCAAAACTGTTTTTT; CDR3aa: CASSPRGRSSKLFF
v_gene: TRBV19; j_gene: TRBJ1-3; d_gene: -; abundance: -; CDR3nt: TGTGCCAGTAGTATTCTCTCGGGGTCCTCTGGAAACACCATATATTTT; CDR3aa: CASSILSGSSGNTIYF
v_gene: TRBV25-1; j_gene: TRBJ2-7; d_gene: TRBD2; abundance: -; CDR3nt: TGTGCCAGCAGTCTAGCGGGTGCCTCCTACGAGCAGTACTTC; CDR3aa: CASSLAGASYEQYF
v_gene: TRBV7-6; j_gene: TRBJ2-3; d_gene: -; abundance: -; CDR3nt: TGTGCCAGCAGCTATCGGACAGCCGATACGCAGTATTTT; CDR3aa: CASSYRTADTQYF
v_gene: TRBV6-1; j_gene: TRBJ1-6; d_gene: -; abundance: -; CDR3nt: TGTGCCAGCAGTCCCTCCCCTATTAATTCACCCCTCCACTTT; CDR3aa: CASSPSPINSPLHF
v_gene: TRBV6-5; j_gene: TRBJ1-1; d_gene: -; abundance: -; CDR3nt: TGTGCCAGCCGGGCAGGGGAGAACACTGAAGCTTTCTTT; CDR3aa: CASRAGENTEAFF
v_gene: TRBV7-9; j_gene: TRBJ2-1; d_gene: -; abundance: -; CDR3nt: TGTGCCAGCAGCTGGCTTGGGGATGAGCAGTTCTTC; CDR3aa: CASSWLGDEQFF
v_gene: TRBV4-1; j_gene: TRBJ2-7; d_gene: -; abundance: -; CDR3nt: TGCGCCAGCAGCCCCCCCCCAAAACCTTCCTACGAGCAGTACTTC; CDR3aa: CASSPPPKPSYEQYF
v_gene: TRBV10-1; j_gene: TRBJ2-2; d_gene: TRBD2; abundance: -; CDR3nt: TGCGCCAGCGGTAGCGGGAGCAACACCGGGGAGCTGTTTTTT; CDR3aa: CASGSGSNTGELFF
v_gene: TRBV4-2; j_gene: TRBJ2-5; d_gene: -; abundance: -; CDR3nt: TGTGCCAGCAGCCAAGCCGGGGGCCAGATAGGAGAGACCCAGTACTTC; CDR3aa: CASSQAGGQIGETQYF
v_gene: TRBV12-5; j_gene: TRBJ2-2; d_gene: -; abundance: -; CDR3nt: TGTGCTAGTGGTTTGGCACCGTACGTCCCGCTAGTCGGGGAGCTGTTTTTT; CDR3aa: CASGLAPYVPLVGELFF
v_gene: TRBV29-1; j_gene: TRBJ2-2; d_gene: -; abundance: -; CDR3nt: TGCAGCGTTGGGCTTTTATTGATCACCGGGGAGCTGTTTTTT; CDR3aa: CSVGLLLITGELFF